This T cell receptor beta chain originates from a study of cytomegalovirus exposure and HLA in healthy donors. Whole-study results and caveats: Available immune exposure information was restricted to CMV serostatus only. Excluded: some indistinguishable V segments such as TRBV6-2 and TRBV6-3.

A note on this clone: Its antigen remains unknown.

After removal of 0 bases from V and 5 bases from J, the junction contained 10 bases not matched to a gene. Germline V gives CDR1 SQVTM, CDR2 ANQGSEA. The CDR3 extends over 16 amino acids. The PCR had 60 Vbeta and 13 Jbeta primers. The table came from immunoSEQ multiplex PCR; TCRdb's copy has only in-frame clones and leaves some out. The table lists about 85,000 clones, 80% of them singletons. This clonotype was sampled from a man over 45 in good health and CMV-seropositive. Sequenced: PBMCs. The chain has TRBV29-1 and TRBJ2-1; TRBD1 agrees at 7 bases. The chain's CDR3 is CSVEDLRGTANNEQFF. The CDR3 nucleotides are TGCAGCGTTGAAGATCTTAGGGGGACAGCTAACAATGAGCAGTTCTTC.